Shown below are 5 T cell receptor beta chains from a single sample sequenced in a study of memory CD4+ T cells and cytomegalovirus serostatus. Profiled with immunoSEQ multiplex PCR; TCRdb holds only in-frame clones, not every one. The sample includes 50,000 or so clones, more than 70% seen only once; the top ten take approximately 1.9%. Single viable CD3+CD4+CD8-CD45RO+ cells were sorted as the memory CD4+ T cells. The specimen was memory CD4+ T cells from blood. All receptors derive from an adult in good health and CMV-seropositive.

The chain employs TRBV6-5 and TRBJ2-7, with 10 bases matching TRBD2. The germline CDR1 and CDR2 sequences are MNHEY and SVGAGI. This CDR3 is built from 15 residues. V lost 2 bases to trimming and J lost 4 bases; unmatched junction nucleotides: 5. The CDR3 bases are TGTGCCAGCAGTTACAAGCGGGGGGGCCGTTACGAGCAGTACTTC. This sequence encodes CASSYKRGGRYEQYF.

Regarding this clone: At one of its ends the junction is not consistent with the germline gene, which may arise from a read error. The rearrangement uses TRBV27 and TRBJ2-1, with unresolved D. In germline, CDR1 is MNHEY, CDR2 SMNVEV (reference sequence). The CDR3 loop spans 14 amino acids. The chain's CDR3 is CASSSLVKADEQFF. CDR3 DNA sequence: TGTGCTAGCAGCAGTTTAGTCAAGGCGGATGAGCAGTTCTTC.

This chain uses TRBV6-1 with TRBJ1-2; D perhaps matches TRBD1 (5 bases). Germline loops: CDR1 MNHNS, CDR2 SASEGT. V was shortened by 3 bases and J by 2 bases, with 13 bases between the two germline ends. The CDR3 consists of 15 residues. CDR3 nucleotide sequence: TGTGCCAGCAGTGATTGGGGGGGAGGGAACTATGGCTACACCTTC. Its protein is CASSDWGGGNYGYTF.

As DNA, the CDR3 is TGTGCCAGCAGGCCCAATATTAGATCCGGGAATGAGCAGTTCTTC. This encodes CASRPNIRSGNEQFF. The rearrangement joins TRBV27 to TRBJ2-1; D remains unclear. V dropped 6 bases and J dropped 7 bases, with 19 bases sitting between them. Per the germline V gene, CDR1 is MNHEY and CDR2 is SMNVEV (reference sequence). This CDR3 is 15 amino acids long.

The V gene is TRBV5-1, the J gene TRBJ2-2; D is perhaps TRBD2 (5 bases). The CDR3 runs to 12 residues. Germline CDR1 and CDR2: SGHRS and YFSETQ. V lost 3 bases, J lost 5 bases, and 5 bases lay in between. The CDR3 coding sequence is TGCGCCAGCAGCTGGACTACCGGGGAGCTGTTTTTT. Its translation is CASSWTTGELFF.